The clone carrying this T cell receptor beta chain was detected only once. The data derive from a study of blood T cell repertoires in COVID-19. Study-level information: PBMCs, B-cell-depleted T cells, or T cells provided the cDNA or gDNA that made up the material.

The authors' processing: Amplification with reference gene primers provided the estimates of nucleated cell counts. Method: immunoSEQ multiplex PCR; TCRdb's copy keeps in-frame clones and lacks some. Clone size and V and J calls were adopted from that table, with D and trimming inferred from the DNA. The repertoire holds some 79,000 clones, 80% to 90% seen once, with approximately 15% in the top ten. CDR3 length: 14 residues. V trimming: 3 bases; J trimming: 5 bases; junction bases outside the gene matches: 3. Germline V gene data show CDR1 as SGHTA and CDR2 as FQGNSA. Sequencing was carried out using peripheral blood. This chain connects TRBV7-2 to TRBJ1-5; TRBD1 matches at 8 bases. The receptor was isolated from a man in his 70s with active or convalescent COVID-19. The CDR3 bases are TGTGCCAGCAGCTTCGACAGGGGAGATCAGCCCCAGCATTTT. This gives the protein CASSFDRGDQPQHF. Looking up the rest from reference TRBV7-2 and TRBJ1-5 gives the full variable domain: GAGVSQSPSNKVTEKGKDVELRCDPISGHTALYWYRQSLGQGLEFLIYFQGNSAPDKSGLPSDRFSAERTGGSVSTLTIQRTQQEDSAVYLCASSFDRGDQPQHFGDGTRLSIL.